This T cell receptor (beta chain) was recorded in a study of T cells after yellow fever vaccination. On the study more broadly: Researchers used SMART-Seq v4 Ultra Low Input to prepare fractions that had low cell numbers.

5'RACE template switching added a universal primer site and UMIs to TCR cDNA. One entry per CDR3 protein results from TCRdb running MiXCR on the 5' RACE reads. The sample has more than 450,000 distinct CDR3 sequences, 20% to 25% seen once. A remark on this clonotype: What it binds is unknown. The junction departs from the called germline gene at one end, perhaps through a read error.

The germline CDR1 and CDR2 sequences are DFQATT and SNEGSKA (reference sequence). The CDR3 covers 13 residues. Study-level points and caveats: Once the booster was given, most primary-vaccination clones reappeared, at approximately 97% for CD4 and around 90% for CD8. The CD4 and CD8 compartments had a small share of their clonotypes in common.

The rearrangement links TRBV20-1 to TRBJ2-4; D is possibly TRBD1 or TRBD2 (6 bases each). The sample in question was PBMCs, obtained less than 25 days after the first yellow fever vaccination. This sequence was found in a man aged 18 to 30 who received the YFV17D yellow fever vaccine. CDR3 loop: CSAREGGGNIQYF. The CDR3 nucleotides are TGCAGTGCCAGAGAGGGGGGCGGAAACATTCAGTACTTC.